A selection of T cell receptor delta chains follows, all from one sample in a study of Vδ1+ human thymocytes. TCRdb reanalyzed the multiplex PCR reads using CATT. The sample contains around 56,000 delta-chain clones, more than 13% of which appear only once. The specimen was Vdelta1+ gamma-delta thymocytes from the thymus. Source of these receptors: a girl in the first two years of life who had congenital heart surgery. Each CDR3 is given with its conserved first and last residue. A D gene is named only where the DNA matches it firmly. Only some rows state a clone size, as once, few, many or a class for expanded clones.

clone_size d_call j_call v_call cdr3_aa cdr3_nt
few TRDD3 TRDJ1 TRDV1 CALGEHYWGPQSTDKLIF TGTGCTCTTGGGGAGCATTACTGGGGCCCCCAGAGCACCGATAAACTCATCTTT
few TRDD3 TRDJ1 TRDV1 CALGVFLPPLLGDPYTDKLIF TGTGCTCTTGGGGTGTTCCTCCCACCTTTACTGGGGGACCCGTACACCGATAAACTCATCTTT
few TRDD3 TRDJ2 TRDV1 CALGVNSVLGDTLTAQLFF TGTGCTCTTGGGGTAAATTCCGTACTGGGGGATACTTTGACAGCACAACTCTTCTTT
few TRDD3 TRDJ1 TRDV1 CALGDYPYWGTHTDKLIF TGTGCTCTTGGGGACTACCCGTACTGGGGGACTCACACCGATAAACTCATCTTT
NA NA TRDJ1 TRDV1 CALGESPSYRGGYRYTDKLIF TGTGCTCTTGGGGAATCGCCTTCCTACCGCGGGGGATACCGATACACCGATAAACTCATCTTT
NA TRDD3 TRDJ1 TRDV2 CACDPDNWGIRGLGHYTDKLIF TGTGCCTGTGACCCCGACAACTGGGGGATACGCGGGCTGGGACATTACACCGATAAACTCATCTTT
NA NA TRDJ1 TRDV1 CALGKYLPPGDRGKPYKLIF TGTGCTCTTGGGAAGTACCTTCCTCCGGGTGACCGGGGGAAGCCCTATAAACTCATCTTT
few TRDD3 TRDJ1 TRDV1 CALGAYLASLGDRRWCTDKLIF TGTGCTCTTGGGGCTTACCTTGCCTCACTGGGGGACCGGAGGTGGTGCACCGATAAACTCATCTTT
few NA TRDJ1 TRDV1 CALGFPAPRRTDKLIF TGTGCTCTTGGGTTCCCCGCTCCAAGGCGGACCGATAAACTCATCTTT
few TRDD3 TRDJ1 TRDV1 CALGERPPFYWGSLYTDKLIF TGTGCTCTTGGGGAACGGCCCCCCTTTTACTGGGGGAGTCTTTACACCGATAAACTCATCTTT
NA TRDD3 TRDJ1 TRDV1 CALGEHYPNPKGWGIGPDKLIF TGTGCTCTTGGGGAACACTACCCCAATCCTAAAGGATGGGGGATTGGCCCCGATAAACTCATCTTT
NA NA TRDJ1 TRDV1 CALGELILRGERAGGTDKLIF TGTGCTCTTGGGGAACTAATCCTACGAGGTGAGAGGGCCGGGGGGACCGATAAACTCATCTTT
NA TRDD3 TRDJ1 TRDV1 CALGEPIAPVGGYAFIFDKLIF TGTGCTCTTGGGGAACCTATCGCCCCGGTCGGGGGATACGCGTTCATCTTCGATAAACTCATCTTT
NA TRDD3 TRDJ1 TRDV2 CACDPVRGIIRDKLIF TGTGCCTGCGACCCCGTTCGGGGGATAATACGCGATAAACTCATCTTT
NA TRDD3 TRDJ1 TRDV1 CALGERWGIPYTDKLIF TGTGCTCTTGGGGAAAGGTGGGGGATACCGTATACCGATAAACTCATCTTT
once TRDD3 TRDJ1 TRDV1 CALGEPRIPTAVLGDYTDKLIF TGTGCTCTTGGGGAACCCAGGATTCCTACCGCCGTACTGGGGGACTACACCGATAAACTCATCTTT
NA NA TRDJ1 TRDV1 CALGEGGGYNYTDKLIF TGTGCTCTTGGGGAAGGAGGAGGGTATAATTACACCGATAAACTCATCTTT
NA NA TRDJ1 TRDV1 CALGKLRRLPGPDKLIF TGTGCTCTTGGGAAGCTGAGGCGGCTCCCGGGGCCCGATAAACTCATCTTT
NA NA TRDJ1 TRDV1 CALGDFQSSIDKLIF TGTGCTCTTGGGGACTTCCAGAGCTCGATCGATAAACTCATCTTT
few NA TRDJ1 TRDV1 CALGELFGGEGTDKLIF TGTGCTCTTGGGGAACTATTCGGGGGAGAGGGGACCGATAAACTCATCTTT
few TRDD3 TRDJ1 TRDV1 CALGDSGDSDDKLIF TGTGCTCTTGGGGATTCGGGGGATTCAGACGATAAACTCATCTTT
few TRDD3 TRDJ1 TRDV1 CALGEFVYVACYTGGYATDKLIF TGTGCTCTTGGGGAATTTGTCTACGTTGCCTGTTATACTGGGGGATACGCTACCGATAAACTCATCTTT
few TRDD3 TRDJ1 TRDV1 CALGERPPNWGIIKLIF TGTGCTCTTGGGGAACGACCCCCGAACTGGGGGATAATAAAACTCATCTTT
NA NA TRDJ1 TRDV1 CALGELAPSYVLGEPYTDKLIF TGTGCTCTTGGGGAACTTGCTCCTTCCTACGTACTGGGGGAGCCCTACACCGATAAACTCATCTTT
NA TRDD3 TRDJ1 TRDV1 CALGEKRNFHLGDTLLSYTDKLIF TGTGCTCTTGGGGAAAAGCGGAATTTCCACTTGGGGGATACGCTCCTATCCTACACCGATAAACTCATCTTT
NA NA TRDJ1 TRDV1 CALGDLFLRGGRTDKLIF TGTGCTCTTGGGGACCTCTTCCTACGTGGGGGACGCACCGATAAACTCATCTTT
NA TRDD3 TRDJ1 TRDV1 CALGEPRGGFGTYTDKLIF TGTGCTCTTGGGGAACCCCGTGGGGGATTCGGGACGTACACCGATAAACTCATCTTT
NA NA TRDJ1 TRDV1 CALGEPYDKLIF TGTGCTCTTGGGGAACCCTATGATAAACTCATCTTT
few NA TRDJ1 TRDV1 CALGELSGLRLPGDRGTDKLIF TGTGCTCTTGGGGAACTCTCGGGACTTCGATTGCCTGGGGACCGGGGGACCGATAAACTCATCTTT
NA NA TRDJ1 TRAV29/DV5 CAASDWGFYTDKLIF TGTGCAGCAAGCGATTGGGGGTTTTACACCGATAAACTCATCTTT
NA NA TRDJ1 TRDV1 CALGIEGLPTNWGSDKLIF TGTGCTCTTGGGATAGAGGGCCTTCCTACAAACTGGGGGAGCGATAAACTCATCTTT
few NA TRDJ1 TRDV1 CALGPPRLGGYTDKLIF TGTGCTCTTGGGCCCCCCCGTCTAGGGGGGTACACCGATAAACTCATCTTT
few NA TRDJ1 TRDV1 CALGEMGLPTSAGGPLFPNTDKLIF TGTGCTCTTGGGGAAATGGGCCTTCCTACTTCTGCTGGGGGACCCCTCTTCCCCAACACCGATAAACTCATCTTT
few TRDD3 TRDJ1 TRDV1 CALGEELTPTWGIRLRYTDKLIF TGTGCTCTTGGGGAAGAACTCACTCCTACATGGGGGATACGCTTGAGGTACACCGATAAACTCATCTTT
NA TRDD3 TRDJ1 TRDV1 CALGSPRSAVLGDSPDKLIF TGTGCTCTTGGGAGTCCCCGTAGCGCAGTGTTGGGGGATAGTCCCGATAAACTCATCTTT
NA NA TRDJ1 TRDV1 CALGEPPTGWGVDTDKLIF TGTGCTCTTGGGGAACCTCCTACGGGGTGGGGAGTAGACACCGATAAACTCATCTTT
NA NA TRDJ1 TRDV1 CALGERSGDYLTDKLIF TGTGCTCTTGGGGAAAGGTCGGGTGATTACCTTACCGATAAACTCATCTTT
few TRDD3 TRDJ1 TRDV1 CALGGPLGLRTGDWWGLIF TGTGCTCTTGGGGGCCCCTTAGGCCTGCGTACTGGGGATTGGTGGGGACTCATCTTT
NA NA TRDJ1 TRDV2 CACERLKEDKLIF TGTGCCTGTGAGCGGCTGAAGGAGGATAAACTCATCTTT
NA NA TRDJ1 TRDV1 CALGEFRGRLYTDKLIF TGTGCTCTTGGGGAATTTAGGGGAAGGTTGTACACCGATAAACTCATCTTT
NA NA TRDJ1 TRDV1 CALGEALVTLPYTDKLIF TGTGCTCTTGGGGAAGCCTTAGTAACCCTACCGTACACCGATAAACTCATCTTT
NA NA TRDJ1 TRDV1 CALGPIPEIRADKLIF TGTGCTCTTGGTCCCATTCCTGAGATACGTGCCGATAAACTCATCTTT
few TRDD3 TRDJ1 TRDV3 CASPPSSGGYAADKLIF TGTGCCTCTCCACCCAGCTCCGGGGGATACGCGGCCGATAAACTCATCTTT
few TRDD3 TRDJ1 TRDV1 CALGELLGDTDKLIF TGTGCTCTTGGGGAACTACTGGGGGATACCGATAAACTCATCTTT
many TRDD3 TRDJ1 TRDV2 CACDTGFWGIHHTDKLIF TGTGCCTGTGACACCGGATTCTGGGGGATCCACCACACCGATAAACTCATCTTT
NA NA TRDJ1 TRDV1 CALGLRPMKFHSADKLIF TGTGCTCTTGGGCTTCGCCCGATGAAGTTCCACTCCGCTGATAAACTCATCTTT
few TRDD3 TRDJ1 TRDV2 CAWHLLGASREKLIF TGTGCCTGGCACTTACTGGGGGCCTCACGGGAGAAACTCATCTTT
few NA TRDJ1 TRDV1 CALGERHEYTDKLIF TGTGCTCTTGGGGAACGACATGAATACACCGATAAACTCATCTTT
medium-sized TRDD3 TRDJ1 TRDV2 CACDLLGDTDMPKLIF TGTGCCTGTGACCTACTGGGGGATACGGATATGCCAAAACTCATCTTT
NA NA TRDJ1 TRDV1 CALGEPPSHRDKLIF TGTGCTCTTGGGGAACCACCTTCCCACCGCGATAAACTCATCTTT
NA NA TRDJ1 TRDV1 CALGEPQNPQYTDKLIF TGTGCTCTTGGGGAACCCCAGAACCCCCAGTACACCGATAAACTCATCTTT
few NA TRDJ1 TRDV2 CACDIWASIDKLIF TGTGCCTGCGACATCTGGGCTAGCATCGATAAACTCATCTTT
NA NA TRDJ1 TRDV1 CALGPPFPRGLLMRGNTDKLIF TGTGCTCTTGGGCCCCCTTTCCCCCGGGGACTGCTCATGAGGGGGAACACCGATAAACTCATCTTT
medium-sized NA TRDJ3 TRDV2 CACDTNSSWDTRQMFF TGTGCCTGTGACACGAATAGCTCCTGGGACACCCGACAGATGTTTTTC
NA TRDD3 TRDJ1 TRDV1 CALGDPLHRTIWGTTDKLIF TGTGCTCTTGGGGACCCTTTACATCGTACCATCTGGGGGACCACCGATAAACTCATCTTT
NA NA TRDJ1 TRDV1 CALGELTPSWGGSDKLIF TGTGCTCTTGGGGAACTAACCCCTTCCTGGGGTGGGAGCGATAAACTCATCTTT
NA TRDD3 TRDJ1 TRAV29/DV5 CAANLGLLLLLGDTLFISDKLIF TGTGCAGCAAATCTCGGTCTCCTCCTTTTACTGGGGGATACGCTTTTTATCAGCGATAAACTCATCTTT